These 4 T cell receptor beta chains share one sample of origin, sequenced in a study of siplizumab effects on memory and regulatory T cells. Using immunoSEQ multiplex PCR, the repertoire was profiled, and TCRdb retains in-frame clones only, with some absent. Of 99,000 or so clones in the sample, roughly 92% were seen once. Specimen: Tregs sorted from blood. The receptor source for this set is a human donor in good health.

The chain links TRBV6-1 to TRBJ2-5, with a weak D call TRBD2 (6 bases). The CDR3 has 14 residues. Germline CDR1 and CDR2: MNHNS and SASEGT. V was pared by 5 bases and J by 4 bases, with 14 bases between. CDR3 residues: CASSLAMGGETQYF. Here the CDR3 DNA reads TGTGCCAGCAGTTTAGCGATGGGGGGAGAGACCCAGTACTTC.

This clone was counted once. This rearrangement joins TRBV5-1 to TRBJ2-3; 10 nucleotides agree with TRBD2. CDR3 length: 15 amino acids. Germline V gene lookup returns CDR1 SGHRS and CDR2 YFSETQ. Losses at the gene ends were 4 bases for V and 5 bases for J; bases not matched to a gene: 7. The CDR3 spells CASSPRTSGGDTQYF. Written as DNA, the CDR3 is TGCGCCAGCAGCCCTCGGACTAGCGGCGGAGATACGCAGTATTTT.

This clone appeared a single time. This chain uses TRBV6-1 with TRBJ1-5; weak D call: TRBD1 (6 bases). Between the trimmed V and J ends, which lost 10 bases and 7 bases, there was a span of 20 bases. Germline V lookup: CDR1 MNHNS, CDR2 SASEGT. The CDR3 is made up of 14 amino acids. The CDR3 region is CATSLQGSSQPQHF. Here the CDR3 DNA reads TGTGCCACCTCTTTACAGGGTTCGTCGCAGCCCCAGCATTTT.

The rearrangement links TRBV5-6 to TRBJ2-7; 8 bases match TRBD2. The CDR3 loop spans 16 amino acids. The V gene end was trimmed by 0 bases and the J gene end by 6 bases; junction bases not matched to a gene: 11. CDR1 and CDR2 from the germline V gene are SGHDT and YYEEEE. CDR3 protein: CASSLGALGAGGEQYF. The CDR3 coding sequence is TGTGCCAGCAGCTTGGGGGCCCTCGGGGCGGGAGGCGAGCAGTACTTC.